A single T cell receptor beta chain is shown here with its context. Its cognate antigen is unknown. The repertoire was sequenced with immunoSEQ multiplex PCR; TCRdb's copy has only in-frame clones and lacks some. The sample shows 150,000 or so clones, 90% to 95% of them seen only once. This entry belongs to a study of T cell responses to AZD1222 COVID-19 vaccine. General study points: It should be noted that donors were predominantly white British and more often female, and clonal diversity was possibly underestimated.

Looked up from germline, CDR1 is SNHLY and CDR2 is FYNNEI. V lost 4 bases, J lost 5 bases, and 2 bases stayed unmatched. This CDR3 contains 14 residues. The rearrangement joins TRBV2 to TRBJ1-6, with 7 bases that match TRBD1. The sample was peripheral blood, taken on day 0 of AZD1222 vaccination. This receptor was taken from an adult in good health. The CDR3 nucleotides are TGTGCCAGCAGTGTGACAGGGAATAATTCACCCCTCCACTTT. Translation gives CASSVTGNNSPLHF.